This is a list of T cell receptor beta chains from one sample in a study of blood T cell repertoires in COVID-19. This table comes from immunoSEQ multiplex PCR, and its TCRdb copy is limited to in-frame clones, with some not included. The sample includes about 39,000 clones, around 85% of them seen just once. The specimen sequenced was peripheral blood. Every receptor here comes from a man in his sixties with acute or convalescent COVID-19. CDR3s include the opening cysteine and the closing phenylalanine or tryptophan. A D gene is named only where the DNA matches it firmly. Size is omitted from some rows. Given values are once, few, many or a class for expanded clones.

>TRBV2|NA|TRBD1|TRBJ2-3
TGTGCCAGCAGTGAACGGGGGACAGGGCCCCAGGGTACGCAGTATTTT
CASSERGTGPQGTQYF
>TRBV19|NA|TRBD1|TRBJ2-7
TGTGCCAGTAGGAAAACCGGGACAGGGTTCCACGAGCAGTACTTC
CASRKTGTGFHEQYF
>TRBV28|NA|TRBD1|TRBJ1-2
TGTGCCAGCGGAGGACAGGGGGGAGGCTACACCTTC
CASGGQGGGYTF
>TRBV7-9|NA|NA|TRBJ1-2
TGTGCCAGCAGCCGTGGGGAGGGTGGTAGCTATGGCTACACCTTC
CASSRGEGGSYGYTF
>TRBV11-2|NA|TRBD1|TRBJ2-3
TGTGCCAGCAGCCAGGGGGCGGGTAGAGGTACGGATACGCAGTATTTT
CASSQGAGRGTDTQYF
>TRBV19|NA|TRBD2|TRBJ2-5
TGTGCCAGTAGTGCTAGCGGGGGACAAGAGACCCAGTACTTC
CASSASGGQETQYF
>TRBV27|NA|NA|TRBJ1-1
TGTGCCAGCTCTGTGCGAGGCACGCGAGACACTGAAGCTTTCTTT
CASSVRGTRDTEAFF
>TRBV19|NA|TRBD1|TRBJ2-5
TGTGCCAGTAGTATAGACGGACAGGGTCGGACCCAGTACTTC
CASSIDGQGRTQYF
>TRBV7-3|NA|NA|TRBJ2-3
TGTGCCAGCAGCCGACTGGGGACTAGCACAGATACGCAGTATTTT
CASSRLGTSTDTQYF
>TRBV7-2|NA|NA|TRBJ1-5
TGTGCCAGCAGCTTAGGAGAATTCGTGGGAGCGGAGCAGCCCCAGCATTTT
CASSLGEFVGAEQPQHF
>TRBV27|NA|TRBD2|TRBJ2-4
TGTGCCAGCAGTTCGCCGGGGGAGGGCTTAAACATTCAGTACTTC
CASSSPGEGLNIQYF
>TRBV14|NA|NA|TRBJ2-7
TGTGCCAGCAGACCTGCCGGGACAGCGGGCGAGCAGTACTTC
CASRPAGTAGEQYF
>TRBV9|NA|TRBD1|TRBJ2-2
TGTGCCAGCAGCCTTATCCGGGACAGTGGTCTCACCGGGGAGCTGTTTTTT
CASSLIRDSGLTGELFF
>TRBV7-2|few|NA|TRBJ2-1
TGTGCCAGCAGCTTAGGTCCGGGAAAAAGCGGGTTCTTC
CASSLGPGKSGFF
>TRBV4-3|NA|TRBD1|TRBJ1-3
TGCGCCAGCAGCCAGCAGACAGGGGCTGGAAACACCATATATTTT
CASSQQTGAGNTIYF
>TRBV6-2/TRBV6-3|NA|NA|TRBJ1-2
TGTGCCAGCAGTCTCTCCTTCTATGGCTACACCTTC
CASSLSFYGYTF
>TRBV19|NA|NA|TRBJ1-5
TGTGCCAGTAGCTCGATTTGGGGGGACGATCAGCCCCAGCATTTT
CASSSIWGDDQPQHF
>TRBV28|NA|NA|TRBJ1-2
TGTGCCAGCACCTTCCCCGGGGGGCAGGGCTATGGCTACACCTTC
CASTFPGGQGYGYTF
>TRBV7-2|NA|NA|TRBJ2-1
TGTGCCAGCAGCTTACCCCCGGGGTACAATGAGCAGTTCTTC
CASSLPPGYNEQFF
>TRBV18|NA|TRBD2|TRBJ2-5
TGTGCCAGCTCACCACCGGGACTAGCGGGAGGCCAAGAGACCCAGTACTTC
CASSPPGLAGGQETQYF
>TRBV7-2|NA|TRBD2|TRBJ2-5
TGTGCCAGCAGCGTGATATCTAGCGGGGGGGCCCAAGAGACCCAGTACTTC
CASSVISSGGAQETQYF
>TRBV5-4|once|TRBD2|TRBJ2-7
TGTGCCAGCAGCCCCCCGGGGACTAGCGGGAGGGTCGGCGAGCAGTACTTC
CASSPPGTSGRVGEQYF
>TRBV7-2|NA|NA|TRBJ1-2
TGTGCCAGCAGCGGTACCACAGGGAACTATGGCTACACCTTC
CASSGTTGNYGYTF
>TRBV5-1|NA|TRBD2|TRBJ2-7
TGCGCCAGCAGCACCGGGACTAGCAACGAGCAGTACTTC
CASSTGTSNEQYF
>TRBV11-2|few|NA|TRBJ1-2
TGTGCCAGCAGCCGGAGGGAGTTCCGTGGGTATGGCTACACCTTC
CASSRREFRGYGYTF
>TRBV6-1|NA|NA|TRBJ1-1
TGTGCCAGCAGTGAAGCGGTAGGGAGAGTTGTGACTGAAGCTTTCTTT
CASSEAVGRVVTEAFF
>TRBV28|NA|NA|TRBJ2-2
TGTGCCACCCGGACAAGGCTCACCGGGGAGCTGTTTTTT
CATRTRLTGELFF
>TRBV18|once|TRBD2|TRBJ2-5
TGTGCCAGCTCACCAGGGACTAGCGGGGCCCAAGAGACCCAGTACTTC
CASSPGTSGAQETQYF
>TRBV5-1|NA|NA|TRBJ2-5
TGCGCCAGCAGCTTGGTGGGGCTACAAGAGACCCAGTACTTC
CASSLVGLQETQYF
>TRBV6-1|NA|TRBD1|TRBJ2-5
TGTGCCAGCAGTGTTAACCGGGACAGGGGGATGGAGACCCAGTACTTC
CASSVNRDRGMETQYF
>TRBV7-2|NA|TRBD2|TRBJ2-5
TGTGCCAGCAGCCCCCGGCAGTCTAGCGGGGTTGGGGAGACCCAGTACTTC
CASSPRQSSGVGETQYF
>TRBV6-5|NA|TRBD1|TRBJ1-2
TGTGCCAGCAGTCCCGGACAGGGGCTCTATGGCTACACCTTC
CASSPGQGLYGYTF
>TRBV27|NA|NA|TRBJ1-6
TGTGCCAGCAGTCCCCGACAGAGTTACTCCTATAATTCACCCCTCCACTTT
CASSPRQSYSYNSPLHF
>TRBV2|NA|TRBD1|TRBJ1-6
TGTGCCAGCTCCGCAGGGACAGGGCAAAATTCACCCCTCCACTTT
CASSAGTGQNSPLHF
>TRBV2|NA|NA|TRBJ1-5
TGTGCCAGCAAGTCAGGGATCAATCAGCCCCAGCATTTT
CASKSGINQPQHF
>TRBV19|NA|NA|TRBJ1-6
TGTGCCACCAAAGGGGGACCTCTATCTTCACCCCTCCACTTT
CATKGGPLSSPLHF
>TRBV19|NA|NA|TRBJ2-6
TGTGCCATCGGCAGGGGTCCAACTGGGGCCAACGTCCTGACTTTC
CAIGRGPTGANVLTF
>TRBV5-1|NA|NA|TRBJ1-6
TGCGCCAGCAGCTTGGAGGCGGGCGGGGTCTTGGGATCACCCCTCCACTTT
CASSLEAGGVLGSPLHF